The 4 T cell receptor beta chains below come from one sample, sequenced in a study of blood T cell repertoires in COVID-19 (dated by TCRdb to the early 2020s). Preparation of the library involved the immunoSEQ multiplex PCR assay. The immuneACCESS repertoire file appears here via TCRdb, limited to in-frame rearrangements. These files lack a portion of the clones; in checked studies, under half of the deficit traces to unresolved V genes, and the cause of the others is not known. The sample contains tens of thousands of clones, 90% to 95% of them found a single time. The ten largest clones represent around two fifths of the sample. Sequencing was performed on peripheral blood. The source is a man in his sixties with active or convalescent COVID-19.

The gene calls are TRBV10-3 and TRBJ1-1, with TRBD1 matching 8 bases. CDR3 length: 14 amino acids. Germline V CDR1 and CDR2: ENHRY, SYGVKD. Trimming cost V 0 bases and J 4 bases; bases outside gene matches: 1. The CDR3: CAISESTGVTEAFF. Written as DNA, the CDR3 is TGTGCCATCAGTGAGTCGACAGGGGTCACTGAAGCTTTCTTT.

CDR3 protein: CAISSGSNSYEQYF. CDR3 nucleotide sequence: TGTGCCATTTCTAGCGGGAGTAATTCCTACGAGCAGTACTTC. The chain combines TRBV2 with TRBJ2-7, with 10 bases that match TRBD2. The CDR3 is 14 amino acids. The junction had 7 bases not matched to a gene; V was cut back by 10 bases and J by 1 base. Germline V CDR1 and CDR2: SNHLY, FYNNEI. The entire variable domain, with the rest obtained from reference TRBV2 and TRBJ2-7, is as follows: EPEVTQTPSHQVTQMGQEVILRCVPISNHLYFYWYRQILGQKVEFLVSFYNNEISEKSEIFDDQFSVERPDGSNFTLKIRSTKLEDSAMYFCAISSGSNSYEQYFGPGTRLTVT.

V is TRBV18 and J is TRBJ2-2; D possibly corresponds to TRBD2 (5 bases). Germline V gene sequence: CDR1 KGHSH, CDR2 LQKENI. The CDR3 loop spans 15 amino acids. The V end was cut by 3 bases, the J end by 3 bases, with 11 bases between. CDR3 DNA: TGTGCCAGCTCACCGCGGGCCGCGGACACCGGGGAGCTGTTTTTT. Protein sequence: CASSPRAADTGELFF.

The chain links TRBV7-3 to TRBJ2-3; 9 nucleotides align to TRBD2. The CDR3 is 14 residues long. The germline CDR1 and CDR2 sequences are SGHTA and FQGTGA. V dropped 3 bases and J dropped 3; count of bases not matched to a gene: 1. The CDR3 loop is CASSFSGSTDTQYF. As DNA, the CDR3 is TGTGCCAGCAGCTTTAGCGGGAGTACAGATACGCAGTATTTT.